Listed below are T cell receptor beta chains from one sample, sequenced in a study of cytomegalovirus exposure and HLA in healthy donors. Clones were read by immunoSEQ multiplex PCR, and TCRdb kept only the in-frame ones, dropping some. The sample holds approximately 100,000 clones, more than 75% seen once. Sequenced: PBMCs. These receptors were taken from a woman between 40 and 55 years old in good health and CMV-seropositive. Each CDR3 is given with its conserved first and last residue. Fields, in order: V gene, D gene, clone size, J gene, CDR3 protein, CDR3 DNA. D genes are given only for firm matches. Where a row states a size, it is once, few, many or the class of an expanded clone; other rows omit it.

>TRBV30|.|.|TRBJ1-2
CAWKSSSLGYTF
TGTGCCTGGAAATCGAGCTCCCTGGGCTACACCTTC
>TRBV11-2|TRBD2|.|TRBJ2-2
CASSLIIGIGSGGAGELFF
TGTGCCAGCAGCTTAATCATTGGGATTGGTAGCGGGGGGGCCGGGGAGCTGTTTTTT
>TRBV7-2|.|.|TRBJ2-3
CASSLDSGSTDTQYF
TGTGCCAGCAGCTTAGACTCGGGTAGCACAGATACGCAGTATTTT
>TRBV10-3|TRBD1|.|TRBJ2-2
CAISPGQGFKNTGELFF
TGTGCCATCAGTCCGGGACAGGGATTTAAGAACACCGGGGAGCTGTTTTTT
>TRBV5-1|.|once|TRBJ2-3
CASSSASRPGGGTDTQYF
TGCGCCAGCAGCTCCGCGTCGCGACCTGGAGGGGGCACAGATACGCAGTATTTT
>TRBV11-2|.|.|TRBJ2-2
CASSLDRTTNTGELFF
TGTGCCAGCAGCTTAGACAGGACTACGAACACCGGGGAGCTGTTTTTT
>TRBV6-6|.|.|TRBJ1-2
CASNMDSRLYGYTF
TGTGCCAGCAATATGGACAGCCGTCTCTATGGCTACACCTTC
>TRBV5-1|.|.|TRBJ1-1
CASSPREGGANTEAFF
TGCGCCAGCAGCCCCCGTGAAGGAGGGGCTAACACTGAAGCTTTCTTT
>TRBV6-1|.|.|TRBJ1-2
CASSERMERYTF
TGTGCCAGCAGTGAACGGATGGAGCGCTACACCTTC
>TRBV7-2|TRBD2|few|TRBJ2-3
CASSFRLADTQYF
TGTGCCAGCAGCTTCCGACTAGCGGATACGCAGTATTTT
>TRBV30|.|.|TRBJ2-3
CAWTKGRGTDTQYF
TGTGCCTGGACGAAGGGTCGGGGTACAGATACGCAGTATTTT
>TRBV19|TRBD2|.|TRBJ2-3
CASSGGPGLGVTDTQYF
TGTGCCAGTAGTGGGGGACCGGGACTAGGGGTCACAGATACGCAGTATTTT
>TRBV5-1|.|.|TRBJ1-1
CASSASSIRDTEAFF
TGCGCCAGCAGCGCATCGTCAATCAGGGACACTGAGGCTTTCTTT
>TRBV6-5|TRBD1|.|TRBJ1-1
CASSYPTGGVTEAFF
TGTGCCAGCAGTTACCCGACAGGGGGTGTCACTGAAGCTTTCTTT
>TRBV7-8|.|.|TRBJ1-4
CASSLWGSTNEKLFF
TGTGCCAGCAGCTTATGGGGCTCAACTAATGAAAAACTGTTTTTT
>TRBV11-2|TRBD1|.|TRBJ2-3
CASSPRQGAGTDTQYF
TGTGCCAGCAGCCCCCGACAGGGGGCTGGCACAGATACGCAGTATTTT
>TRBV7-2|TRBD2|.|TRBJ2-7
CASSFTSGGNYEQYF
TGTGCCAGCAGCTTTACTAGCGGGGGAAACTACGAGCAGTACTTC
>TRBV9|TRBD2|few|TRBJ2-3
CASSVDSGGITDTQYF
TGTGCCAGCAGCGTAGATAGCGGGGGGATCACAGATACGCAGTATTTT
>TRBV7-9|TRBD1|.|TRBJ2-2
CASSLAWDRGDTGELFF
TGTGCCAGCAGCTTAGCGTGGGACAGGGGTGACACCGGGGAGCTGTTTTTT
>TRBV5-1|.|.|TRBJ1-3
CASSLQGNTIYF
TGCGCCAGCAGCTTGCAGGGAAACACCATATATTTT
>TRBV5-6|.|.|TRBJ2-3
CASSTGGPTDTQYF
TGTGCCAGCAGCACCGGGGGGCCAACAGATACGCAGTATTTT
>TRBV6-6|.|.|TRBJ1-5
CASSFRQPQHF
TGTGCCAGCAGTTTTCGTCAGCCCCAGCATTTT
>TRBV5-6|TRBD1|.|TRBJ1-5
CASSYFGTGVNQPQHF
TGTGCCAGCAGCTACTTCGGGACAGGGGTCAATCAGCCCCAGCATTTT
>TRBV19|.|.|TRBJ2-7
CASSSTRSSYEQYF
TGTGCCAGTAGCTCGACTAGGAGCTCCTACGAGCAGTACTTC
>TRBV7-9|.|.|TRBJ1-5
CASSLSVGRASNQPQHF
TGTGCCAGCAGCCTATCGGTCGGCAGGGCCAGCAATCAGCCCCAGCATTTT
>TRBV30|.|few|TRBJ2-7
CAWSRGQGLEQYF
TGTGCCTGGAGTCGTGGGCAGGGTCTCGAGCAGTACTTC
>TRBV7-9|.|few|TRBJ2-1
CASSLVPLGIEQFF
TGTGCCAGCAGCTTAGTCCCCCTAGGTATTGAGCAGTTCTTC
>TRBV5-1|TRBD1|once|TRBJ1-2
CASSYRDRDGYTF
TGCGCCAGCAGCTACCGGGACAGGGATGGCTACACCTTC
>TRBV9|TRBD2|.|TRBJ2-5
CASRGDEETQYF
TGTGCCAGCCGGGGGGACGAGGAGACCCAGTACTTC
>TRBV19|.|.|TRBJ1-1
CASSIGRGTEAFF
TGTGCCAGTAGTATAGGACGGGGCACTGAAGCTTTCTTT
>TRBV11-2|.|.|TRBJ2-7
CASSPQQTSYEQYF
TGTGCCAGCAGCCCCCAACAGACCTCCTACGAGCAGTACTTC
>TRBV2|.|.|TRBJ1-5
CASNRDNYNQPQHF
TGTGCCAGCAACCGGGACAACTACAATCAGCCCCAGCATTTT
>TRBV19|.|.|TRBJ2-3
CASSIQYSTDTQYF
TGTGCCAGTAGTATTCAGTATAGCACAGATACGCAGTATTTT
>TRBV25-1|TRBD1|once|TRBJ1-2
CASRDRGYGYTF
TGTGCCAGTCGGGACAGGGGATATGGCTACACCTTC
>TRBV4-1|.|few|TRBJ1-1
CASSQGGSGTLRTVDRIF
TGCGCCAGCAGCCAAGGGGGGTCCGGGACACTGCGTACCGTCGACCGGATTTTT
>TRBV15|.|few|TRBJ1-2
CATSRGFAGRDGYPF
TGTGCCACCAGCAGAGGATTTGCCGGGAGGGATGGCTACCCCTTC
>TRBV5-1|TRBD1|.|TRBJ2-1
CASSLGGPGNEQFF
TGCGCCAGCAGCTTAGGGGGCCCAGGCAATGAGCAGTTCTTC
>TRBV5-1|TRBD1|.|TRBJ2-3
CASSLGGQGFSSTDTQYF
TGCGCCAGCAGCTTGGGCGGACAGGGGTTTTCTAGCACAGATACGCAGTATTTT
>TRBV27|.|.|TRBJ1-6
CAPHGGTRNSPLHF
TGTGCCCCCCACGGAGGGACGAGAAATTCACCCCTCCACTTT
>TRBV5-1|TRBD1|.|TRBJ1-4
CASSSGQVIANEKLFF
TGCGCCAGCAGCTCGGGACAGGTTATTGCTAATGAAAAACTGTTTTTT
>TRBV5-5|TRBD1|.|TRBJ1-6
CASSSGQGNSPLHF
TGTGCCAGCAGCAGCGGACAGGGGAATTCACCCCTCCACTTT
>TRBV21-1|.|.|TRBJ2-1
CASGDRGPQLSYNEQFF
TGTGCCAGCGGGGACAGGGGGCCTCAACTCTCCTACAATGAGCAGTTCTTC
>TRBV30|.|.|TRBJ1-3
CASLVGAIGNTIYF
TGTGCCTCGCTCGTGGGGGCAATAGGAAACACCATATATTTT
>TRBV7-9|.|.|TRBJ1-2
CASSLGQNYGYTF
TGTGCCAGCAGCTTAGGACAGAACTATGGCTACACCTTC
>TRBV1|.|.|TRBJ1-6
CTSSGSLLAVIGGLGSPLHF
TGCACCAGCAGCGGTTCTTTATTGGCCGTTATAGGGGGCTTGGGGTCACCCCTCCACTTT
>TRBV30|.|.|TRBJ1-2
CAWSPQGLGYGYTF
TGTGCCTGGAGTCCACAGGGCTTAGGTTATGGCTACACCTTC
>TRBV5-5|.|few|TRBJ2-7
CASRWTTTAYEQYF
TGTGCCAGCAGGTGGACGACTACCGCCTACGAGCAGTACTTC
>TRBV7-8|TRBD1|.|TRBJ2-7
CASVGQYSYEQYF
TGTGCCAGCGTGGGACAGTACTCCTACGAGCAGTACTTC
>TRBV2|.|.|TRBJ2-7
CASSDRQAQYF
TGTGCCAGCAGTGACCGACAGGCCCAGTACTTC
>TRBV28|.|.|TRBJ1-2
CASSPRVSAVYGYTF
TGTGCCAGCAGTCCTCGAGTTTCCGCCGTCTATGGCTACACCTTC
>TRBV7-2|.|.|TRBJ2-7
CASSLPTGSSEQYF
TGTGCCAGCAGCTTACCTACCGGGAGCTCCGAGCAGTACTTC
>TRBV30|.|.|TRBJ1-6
CAWRTEGNSPLHF
TGTGCCTGGAGGACAGAAGGGAATTCACCCCTCCACTTT